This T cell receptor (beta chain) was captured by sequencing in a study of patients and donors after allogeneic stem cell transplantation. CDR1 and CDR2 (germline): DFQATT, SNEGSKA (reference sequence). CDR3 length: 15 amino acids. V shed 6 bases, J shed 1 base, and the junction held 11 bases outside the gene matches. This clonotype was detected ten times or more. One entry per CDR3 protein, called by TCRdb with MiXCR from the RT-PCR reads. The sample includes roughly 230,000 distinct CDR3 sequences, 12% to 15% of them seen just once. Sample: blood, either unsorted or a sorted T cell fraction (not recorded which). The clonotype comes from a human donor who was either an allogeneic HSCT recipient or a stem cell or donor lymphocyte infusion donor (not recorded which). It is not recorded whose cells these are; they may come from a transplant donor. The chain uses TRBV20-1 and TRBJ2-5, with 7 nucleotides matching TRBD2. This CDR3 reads CSAFRSGRAQETQYF. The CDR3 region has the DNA TGCAGTGCCTTTCGGTCGGGGAGGGCCCAAGAGACCCAGTACTTC.